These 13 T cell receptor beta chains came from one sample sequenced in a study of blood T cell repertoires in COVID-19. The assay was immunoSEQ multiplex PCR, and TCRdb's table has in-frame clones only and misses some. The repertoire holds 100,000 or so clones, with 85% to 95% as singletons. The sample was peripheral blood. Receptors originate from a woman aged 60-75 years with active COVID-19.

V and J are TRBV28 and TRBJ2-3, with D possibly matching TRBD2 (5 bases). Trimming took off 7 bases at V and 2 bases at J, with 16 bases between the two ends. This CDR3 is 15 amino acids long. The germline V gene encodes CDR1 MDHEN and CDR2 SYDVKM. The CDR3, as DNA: TGTGCCAGCACCCAAGGGAGAAGGCACACAGATACGCAGTATTTT. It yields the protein CASTQGRRHTDTQYF.

The CDR3 DNA sequence: TGCGCCAGCAGCATGGGACAGCCCTCGGGTGAGCAGTTCTTC. Amino acids: CASSMGQPSGEQFF. The chain joins TRBV5-1 to TRBJ2-1; TRBD1 aligns across 7 bases. There are 14 residues in the CDR3. Germline values: CDR1 SGHRS, CDR2 YFSETQ. V trimming: 4 bases; J trimming: 9 bases; junction bases outside the gene matches: 10.

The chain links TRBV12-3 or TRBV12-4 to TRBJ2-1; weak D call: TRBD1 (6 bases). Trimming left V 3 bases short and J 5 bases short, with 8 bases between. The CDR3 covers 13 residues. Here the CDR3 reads CASSLYRDNEQFF. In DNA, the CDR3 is TGTGCCAGCAGTTTGTACAGGGACAATGAGCAGTTCTTC.

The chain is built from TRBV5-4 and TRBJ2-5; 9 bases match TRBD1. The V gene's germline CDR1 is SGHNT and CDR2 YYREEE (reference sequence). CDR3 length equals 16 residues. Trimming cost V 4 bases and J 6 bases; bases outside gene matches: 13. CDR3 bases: TGTGCCAGCAGCAAAACGGCCGGGACAGGGTTACAGACCCAGTACTTC. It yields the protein CASSKTAGTGLQTQYF.

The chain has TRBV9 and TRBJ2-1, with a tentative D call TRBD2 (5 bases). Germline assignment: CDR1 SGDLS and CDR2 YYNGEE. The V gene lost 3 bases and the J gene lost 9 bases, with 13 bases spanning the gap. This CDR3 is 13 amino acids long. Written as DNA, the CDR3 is TGTGCCAGCAGCGCCCGGACGGCGGGTGAGCAGTTCTTC. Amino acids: CASSARTAGEQFF.

CDR3 loop: CASSLVAGGSFGETQYF. Written as DNA, the CDR3 is TGTGCCAGCAGCTTGGTAGCAGGGGGCTCGTTCGGAGAGACCCAGTACTTC. The chain is built from TRBV5-6 and TRBJ2-5; 8 positions agree with TRBD1. Germline-derived CDR1 and CDR2 are SGHDT and YYEEEE. The CDR3 is 17 amino acids. J gave up 4 bases and V 0 bases, and 11 bases lay outside the gene matches.

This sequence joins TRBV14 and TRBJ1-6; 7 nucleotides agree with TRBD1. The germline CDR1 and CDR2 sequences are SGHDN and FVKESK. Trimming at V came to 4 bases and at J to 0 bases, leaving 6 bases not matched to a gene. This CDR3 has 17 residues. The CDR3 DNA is TGTGCCAGCAGCCGGGGACAGCTAAGCTCCTATAATTCACCCCTCCACTTT. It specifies CASSRGQLSSYNSPLHF.

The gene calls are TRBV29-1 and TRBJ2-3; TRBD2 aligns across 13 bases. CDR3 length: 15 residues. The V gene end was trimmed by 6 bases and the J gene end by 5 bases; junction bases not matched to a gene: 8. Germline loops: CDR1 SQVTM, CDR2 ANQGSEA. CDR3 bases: TGCAGCGTCTTGACTAGCGGGGGGCGAGGAGATACGCAGTATTTT. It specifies CSVLTSGGRGDTQYF.

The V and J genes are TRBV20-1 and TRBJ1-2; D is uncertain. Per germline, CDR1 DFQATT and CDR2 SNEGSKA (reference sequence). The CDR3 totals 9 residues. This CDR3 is CRADYGYTF. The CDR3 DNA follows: TGCAGGGCAGACTATGGCTACACCTTC.

CDR3 in amino acids: CASRFRGGGELFF. The CDR3 region has the DNA TGTGCCAGCAGGTTCAGGGGCGGCGGGGAGCTGTTTTTT. The J gene is TRBJ2-2, the V gene TRBV6-5; D is possibly TRBD1 (6 bases). Trimming pared 6 bases from V and 7 bases from J, leaving 12 bases between. CDR1 and CDR2 from the germline V gene are MNHEY and SVGAGI. This CDR3 has 13 residues.

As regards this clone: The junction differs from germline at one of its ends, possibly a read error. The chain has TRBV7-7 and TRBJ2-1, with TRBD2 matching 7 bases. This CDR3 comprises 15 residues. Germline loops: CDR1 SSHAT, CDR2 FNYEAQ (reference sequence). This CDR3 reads CASSLPGGFHNEQFF. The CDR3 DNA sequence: TGTGCTAGCAGCTTACCGGGAGGTTTTCACAATGAGCAGTTCTTC.

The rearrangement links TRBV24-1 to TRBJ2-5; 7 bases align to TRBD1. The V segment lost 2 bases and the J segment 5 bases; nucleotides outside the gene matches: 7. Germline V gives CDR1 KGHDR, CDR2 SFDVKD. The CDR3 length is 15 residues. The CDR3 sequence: CATSDWDSHYETQYF. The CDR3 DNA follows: TGTGCCACCAGTGATTGGGACAGCCATTATGAGACCCAGTACTTC.

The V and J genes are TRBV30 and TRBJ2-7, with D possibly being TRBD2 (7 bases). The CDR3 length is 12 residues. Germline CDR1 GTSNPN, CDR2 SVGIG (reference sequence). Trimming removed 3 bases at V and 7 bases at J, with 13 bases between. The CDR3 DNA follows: TGTGCCTGGAGCGAACAGGGAGGGGAGCAGTACTTC. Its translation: CAWSEQGGEQYF.